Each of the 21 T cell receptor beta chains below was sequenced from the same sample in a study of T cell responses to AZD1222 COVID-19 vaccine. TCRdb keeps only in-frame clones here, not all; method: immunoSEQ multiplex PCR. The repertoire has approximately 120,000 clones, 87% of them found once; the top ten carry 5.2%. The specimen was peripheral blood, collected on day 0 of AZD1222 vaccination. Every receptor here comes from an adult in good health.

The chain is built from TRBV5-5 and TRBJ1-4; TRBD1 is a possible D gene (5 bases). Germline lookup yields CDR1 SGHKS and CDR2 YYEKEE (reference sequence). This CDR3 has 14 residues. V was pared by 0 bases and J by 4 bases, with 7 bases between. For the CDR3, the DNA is TGTGCCAGCAGCTTGGTAGGGGTTAATGAAAAACTGTTTTTT. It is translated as CASSLVGVNEKLFF.

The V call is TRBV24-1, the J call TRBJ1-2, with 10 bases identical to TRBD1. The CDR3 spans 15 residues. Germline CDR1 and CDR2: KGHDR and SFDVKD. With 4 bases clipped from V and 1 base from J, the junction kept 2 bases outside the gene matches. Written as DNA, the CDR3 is TGTGCCACCAGTGAGGGGACAGGGGTTAACTATGGCTACACCTTC. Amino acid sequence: CATSEGTGVNYGYTF.

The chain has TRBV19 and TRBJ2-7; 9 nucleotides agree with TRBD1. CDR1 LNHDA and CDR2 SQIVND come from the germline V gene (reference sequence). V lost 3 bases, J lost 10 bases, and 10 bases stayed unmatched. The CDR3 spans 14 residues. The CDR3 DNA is TGTGCCAGTAGTATTCCCGGGACAGGGACGAAACAGTACTTC. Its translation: CASSIPGTGTKQYF.

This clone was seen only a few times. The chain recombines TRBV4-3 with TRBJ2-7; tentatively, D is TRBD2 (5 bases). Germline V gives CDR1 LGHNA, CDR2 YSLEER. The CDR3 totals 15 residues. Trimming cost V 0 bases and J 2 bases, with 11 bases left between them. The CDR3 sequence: CASSQEWTQTYEQYF. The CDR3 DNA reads TGCGCCAGCAGCCAAGAGTGGACTCAGACCTACGAGCAGTACTTC.

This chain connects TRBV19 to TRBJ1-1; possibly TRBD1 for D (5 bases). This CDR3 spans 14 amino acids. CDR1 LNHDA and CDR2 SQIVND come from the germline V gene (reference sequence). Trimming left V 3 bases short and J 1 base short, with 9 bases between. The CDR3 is CASSISRANTEAFF. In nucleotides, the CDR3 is TGTGCCAGTAGTATCTCCAGGGCGAACACTGAAGCTTTCTTT.

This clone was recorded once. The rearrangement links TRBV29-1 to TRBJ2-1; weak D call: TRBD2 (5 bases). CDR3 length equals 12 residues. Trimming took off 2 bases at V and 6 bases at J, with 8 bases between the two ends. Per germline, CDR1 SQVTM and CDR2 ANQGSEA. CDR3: CSVETRVNEQFF. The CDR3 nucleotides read TGCAGCGTTGAAACTAGGGTCAATGAGCAGTTCTTC.

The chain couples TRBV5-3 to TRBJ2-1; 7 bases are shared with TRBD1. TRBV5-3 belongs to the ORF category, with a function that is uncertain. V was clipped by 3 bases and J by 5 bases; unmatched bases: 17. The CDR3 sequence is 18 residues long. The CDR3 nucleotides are TGTGCCAGAAGCTCTCAAGCTTCTCCGGGACAGACACACAATGAGCAGTTCTTC. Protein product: CARSSQASPGQTHNEQFF.

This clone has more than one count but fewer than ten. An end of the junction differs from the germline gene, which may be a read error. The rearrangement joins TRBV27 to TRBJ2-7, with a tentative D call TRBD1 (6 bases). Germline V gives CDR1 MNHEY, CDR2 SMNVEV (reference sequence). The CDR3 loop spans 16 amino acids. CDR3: CASSLSSGDFTYEQYF. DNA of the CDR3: TGTGCCAGCAGTCTATCATCAGGGGATTTTACCTACGAGCAGTACTTC.

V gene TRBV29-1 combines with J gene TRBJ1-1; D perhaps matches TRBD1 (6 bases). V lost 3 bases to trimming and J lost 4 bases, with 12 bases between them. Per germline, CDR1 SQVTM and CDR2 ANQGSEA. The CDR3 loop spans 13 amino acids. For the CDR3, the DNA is TGCAGCGTTGATGGGGGGCGCGGCACTGAAGCTTTCTTT. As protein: CSVDGGRGTEAFF.

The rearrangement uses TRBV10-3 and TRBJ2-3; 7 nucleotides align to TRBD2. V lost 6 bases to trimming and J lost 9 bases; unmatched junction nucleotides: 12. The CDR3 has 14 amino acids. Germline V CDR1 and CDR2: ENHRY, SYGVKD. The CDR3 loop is CAISPGGGSWTQYF. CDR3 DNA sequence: TGTGCCATCAGCCCCGGGGGAGGGTCTTGGACGCAGTATTTT.

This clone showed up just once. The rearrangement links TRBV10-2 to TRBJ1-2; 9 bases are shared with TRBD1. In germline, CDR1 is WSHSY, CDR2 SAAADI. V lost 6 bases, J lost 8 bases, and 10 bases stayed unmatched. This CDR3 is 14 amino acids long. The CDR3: CASSAFDRGEGYTF. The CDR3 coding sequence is TGCGCCAGCAGCGCCTTCGACAGGGGGGAAGGCTACACCTTC.

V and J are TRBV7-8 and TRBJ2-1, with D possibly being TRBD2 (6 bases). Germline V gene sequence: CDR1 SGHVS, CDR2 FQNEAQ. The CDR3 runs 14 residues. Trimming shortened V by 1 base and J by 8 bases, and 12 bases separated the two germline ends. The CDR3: CASSLGTTADEQFF. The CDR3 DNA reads TGTGCCAGCAGCTTAGGGACTACCGCCGATGAGCAGTTCTTC.

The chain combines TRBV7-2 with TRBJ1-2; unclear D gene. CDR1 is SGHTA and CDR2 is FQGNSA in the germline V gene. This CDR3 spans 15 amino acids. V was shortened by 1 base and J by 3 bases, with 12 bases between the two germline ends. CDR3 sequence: CASSLVPEWDYGYTF. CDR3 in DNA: TGTGCCAGCAGCTTAGTTCCCGAGTGGGACTATGGCTACACCTTC.

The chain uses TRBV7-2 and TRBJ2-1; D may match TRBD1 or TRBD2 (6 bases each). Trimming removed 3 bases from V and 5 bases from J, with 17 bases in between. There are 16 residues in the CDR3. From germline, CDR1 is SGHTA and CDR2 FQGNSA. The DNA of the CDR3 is TGTGCCAGCAGCTTGGCATGGAATCGGGGGCACAATGAGCAGTTCTTC. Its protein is CASSLAWNRGHNEQFF. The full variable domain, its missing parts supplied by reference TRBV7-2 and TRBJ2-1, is GAGVSQSPSNKVTEKGKDVELRCDPISGHTALYWYRQSLGQGLEFLIYFQGNSAPDKSGLPSDRFSAERTGGSVSTLTIQRTQQEDSAVYLCASSLAWNRGHNEQFFGPGTRLTVL.

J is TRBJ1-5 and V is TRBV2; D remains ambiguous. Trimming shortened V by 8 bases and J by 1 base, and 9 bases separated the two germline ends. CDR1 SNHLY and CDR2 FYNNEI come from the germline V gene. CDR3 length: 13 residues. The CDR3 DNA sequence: TGTGCCAGCCGAGAAGGGAGCAATCAGCCCCAGCATTTT. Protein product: CASREGSNQPQHF.

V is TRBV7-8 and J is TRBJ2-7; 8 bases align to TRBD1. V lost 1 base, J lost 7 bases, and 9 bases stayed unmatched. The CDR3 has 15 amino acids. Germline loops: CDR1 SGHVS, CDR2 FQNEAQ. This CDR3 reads CASSLDRDRWGEQYF. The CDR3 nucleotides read TGTGCCAGCAGCTTAGATAGGGACAGGTGGGGTGAGCAGTACTTC.

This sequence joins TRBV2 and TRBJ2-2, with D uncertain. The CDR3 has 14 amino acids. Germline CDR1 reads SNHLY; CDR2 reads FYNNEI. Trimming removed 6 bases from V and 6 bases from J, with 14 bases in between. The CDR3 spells CASRTSGSAGELFF. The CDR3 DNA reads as TGTGCCAGCAGAACTTCCGGATCAGCCGGGGAGCTGTTTTTT.

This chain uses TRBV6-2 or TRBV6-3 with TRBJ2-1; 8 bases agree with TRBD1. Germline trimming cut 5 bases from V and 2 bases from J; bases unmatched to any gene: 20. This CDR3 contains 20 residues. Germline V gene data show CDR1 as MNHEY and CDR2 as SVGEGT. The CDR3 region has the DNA TGTGCCAGCAGTCAGCACCGGACAGGGAGGTCAGGATCTCCCTACAATGAGCAGTTCTTC. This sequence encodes CASSQHRTGRSGSPYNEQFF.

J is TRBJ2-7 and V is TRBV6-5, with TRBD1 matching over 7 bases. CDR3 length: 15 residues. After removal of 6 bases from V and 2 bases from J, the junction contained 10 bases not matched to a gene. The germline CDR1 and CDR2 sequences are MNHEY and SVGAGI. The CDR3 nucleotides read TGTGCCAGCAGAGATACAGGGGCTATAACCTACGAGCAGTACTTC. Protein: CASRDTGAITYEQYF.

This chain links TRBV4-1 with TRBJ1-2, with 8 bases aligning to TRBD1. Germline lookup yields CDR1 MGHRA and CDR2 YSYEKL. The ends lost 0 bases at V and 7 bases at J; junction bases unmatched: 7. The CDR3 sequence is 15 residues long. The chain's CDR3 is CASSQDPRGQVGYTF. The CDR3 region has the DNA TGCGCCAGCAGCCAAGATCCCAGGGGGCAGGTTGGCTACACCTTC.

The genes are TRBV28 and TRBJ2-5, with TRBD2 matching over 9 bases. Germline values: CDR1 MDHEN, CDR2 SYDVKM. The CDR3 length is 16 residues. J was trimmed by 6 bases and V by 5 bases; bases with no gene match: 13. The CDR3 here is CASSSRIWREGKTQYF. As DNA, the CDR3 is TGTGCCAGCAGTAGTCGAATTTGGCGGGAGGGGAAGACCCAGTACTTC.